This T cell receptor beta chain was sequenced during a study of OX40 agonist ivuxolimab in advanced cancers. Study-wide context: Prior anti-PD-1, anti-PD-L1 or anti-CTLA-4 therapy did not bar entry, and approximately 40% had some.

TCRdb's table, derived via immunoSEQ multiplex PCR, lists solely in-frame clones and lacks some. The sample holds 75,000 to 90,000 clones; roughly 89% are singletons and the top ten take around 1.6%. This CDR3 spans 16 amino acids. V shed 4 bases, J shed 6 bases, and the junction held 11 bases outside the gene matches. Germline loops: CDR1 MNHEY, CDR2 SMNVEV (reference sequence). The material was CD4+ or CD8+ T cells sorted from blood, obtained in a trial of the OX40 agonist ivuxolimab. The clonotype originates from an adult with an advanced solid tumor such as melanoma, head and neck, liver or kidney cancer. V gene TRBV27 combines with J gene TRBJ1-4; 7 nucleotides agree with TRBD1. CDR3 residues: CASSSLQQGRHEKLFF. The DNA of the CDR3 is TGTGCCAGCAGTTCCCTTCAACAGGGGAGGCATGAAAAACTGTTTTTT.